Below are 17 T cell receptor beta chains sequenced from a single sample in a study of T cells in Graves' hyperthyroidism and ophthalmopathy. The investigators amplified TCR beta CDR3 regions from RNA transcripts. First-round RT-PCR of the TCR CDR3 relied on the HTBI primer set. TCRdb re-called the multiplex PCR reads through MiXCR, storing one row per CDR3 protein. The sample lists 700,000 to 850,000 distinct CDR3 sequences, under 45% occurring once. Material: blood. These receptor sequences come from a woman aged 40 to 55 with Graves' hyperthyroidism.

V usage is TRBV20-1 and J usage is TRBJ1-5; D ambiguous. V was trimmed by 2 bases and J by 5 bases, leaving 10 bases between them. Germline V gene data show CDR1 as DFQATT and CDR2 as SNEGSKA (reference sequence). The CDR3 runs 13 residues. The CDR3 protein is CSARPGPDQPQHF. CDR3 sequence (DNA): TGCAGTGCTAGACCCGGGCCCGATCAGCCCCAGCATTTT.

This clonotype was recorded many times. The rearrangement uses TRBV7-2 and TRBJ2-6; maybe TRBD1 (6 bases). This CDR3 is 17 amino acids long. CDR1 and CDR2 (germline): SGHTA, FQGNSA. Trimming left V 2 bases short and J 2 bases short, with 13 bases between. The CDR3 region has the DNA TGTGCCAGCAGCTTAATGGTCACAGGGACTGGGGCCAACGTCCTGACTTTC. Translating it yields CASSLMVTGTGANVLTF.

This chain connects TRBV6-5 to TRBJ1-1, with 9 bases matching TRBD1. Losses at the gene ends were 4 bases for V and 8 bases for J; bases not matched to a gene: 11. The germline V gene encodes CDR1 MNHEY and CDR2 SVGAGI. The CDR3 has 15 amino acids. CDR3 region: CASSSIPGQGTEAFF. The CDR3 nucleotides read TGTGCCAGCAGTTCGATTCCGGGACAGGGTACAGAAGCTTTCTTT.

This clonotype was counted ten times or more. This chain links TRBV12-3 or TRBV12-4 with TRBJ1-2; no clear D. This CDR3 comprises 13 residues. V was shortened by 4 bases and J by 1 base, with 7 bases between the two germline ends. The CDR3, as DNA: TGTGCCAGCAGTTGGGAGGTTAACTATGGCTACACCTTC. This encodes CASSWEVNYGYTF.

The genes are TRBV28 and TRBJ1-2; D is uncertain. The V end was cut by 6 bases, the J end by 6 bases, with 8 bases between. The CDR3 has 11 residues. Germline loops: CDR1 MDHEN, CDR2 SYDVKM. The CDR3 protein is CASRDGNGYTF. The DNA of the CDR3 is TGTGCCAGCAGGGACGGGAATGGCTACACCTTC.

The chain uses TRBV25-1 and TRBJ1-5; TRBD1 is a possible D gene (6 bases). The CDR3 extends over 15 amino acids. V gave up 5 bases and J gave up 6 bases, with 17 bases separating them. Germline CDR1 MGHDK, CDR2 SYGVNS. The CDR3 is CASSWGGGGSQPQHF. CDR3 DNA: TGTGCCAGCAGTTGGGGGGGCGGCGGCAGTCAGCCCCAGCATTTT.

The V call is TRBV6-2 or TRBV6-3, the J call TRBJ2-2, with 11 bases that match TRBD2. Looked up from germline, CDR1 is MNHEY and CDR2 is SVGEGT. Trimming cost V 6 bases and J 5 bases; bases outside gene matches: 8. CDR3 size: 16 residues. CDR3 sequence reads: CASRTGTSGRTGELFF. CDR3 bases: TGTGCCAGCAGGACCGGGACTAGCGGTCGGACCGGGGAGCTGTTTTTT.

The chain is built from TRBV19 and TRBJ2-2, with TRBD1 matching over 11 bases. V lost 4 bases and J lost 5; bases outside the gene matches: 3. From germline, CDR1 is LNHDA and CDR2 SQIVND (reference sequence). The CDR3 length is 15 residues. The CDR3 coding sequence is TGTGCCAGTAGTAGGGGGACAGGGGGAACCGGGGAGCTGTTTTTT. Amino acid sequence: CASSRGTGGTGELFF.

V is TRBV6-6 and J is TRBJ1-1; 9 nucleotides match TRBD1. Trimming at V came to 7 bases and at J to 10 bases, leaving 10 bases not matched to a gene. The CDR3 length is 13 residues. Looked up from germline, CDR1 is MNHNY and CDR2 is SVGAGI (reference sequence). CDR3 residues: CASTSGQGNIAFF. Written as DNA, the CDR3 is TGTGCCAGCACCTCGGGACAGGGCAATATAGCTTTCTTT.

This rearrangement joins TRBV29-1 to TRBJ2-2; 11 bases are shared with TRBD2. The CDR3 has 14 amino acids. The germline gives CDR1 SQVTM, CDR2 ANQGSEA. V lost 5 bases, J lost 5 bases, and 4 bases stayed unmatched. CDR3 region: CSVNSGRETGELFF. CDR3 nucleotides: TGCAGCGTTAATAGCGGGAGGGAAACCGGGGAGCTGTTTTTT.

This chain joins TRBV7-8 and TRBJ2-7, with D unresolved. CDR3 length: 13 residues. V gave up 6 bases and J gave up 4 bases, with 13 bases separating them. The germline gives CDR1 SGHVS, CDR2 FQNEAQ. This CDR3 reads CASSSEGFYEQYF. CDR3 sequence (DNA): TGTGCCAGCAGTTCAGAAGGGTTTTACGAGCAGTACTTC.

This clonotype was picked up many times. In nucleotides, the CDR3 is TGCAGCGTGGACTGGAACACTGAAGCTTTCTTT. It specifies CSVDWNTEAFF. The chain joins TRBV29-1 to TRBJ1-1, with no clear D. The CDR3 has 11 amino acids. The V end was cut by 6 bases, the J end by 1 base, with 6 bases between. Germline CDR1 and CDR2: SQVTM and ANQGSEA.

This clonotype appeared many times. The chain has TRBV29-1 and TRBJ2-7; D is unresolved. The germline gives CDR1 SQVTM, CDR2 ANQGSEA. The CDR3 covers 13 residues. Between the trimmed V and J ends, which lost 4 bases and 1 base, there was a span of 11 bases. CDR3 region: CSVVVRNSYEQYF. As DNA, the CDR3 is TGCAGCGTTGTGGTACGGAATTCCTACGAGCAGTACTTC.

This clonotype was seen only a few times. The rearrangement joins TRBV19 to TRBJ2-7, with D hard to call. The CDR3 length is 14 residues. CDR1 is LNHDA, CDR2 SQIVND, per germline (reference sequence). V shed 9 bases and J shed 6 bases, with 21 bases lying between them. The DNA for the CDR3 is TGTGCCAGCAGTGCGCCTAGGTCGCCCAGCGAGCAGTACTTC. Residues: CASSAPRSPSEQYF.

The chain joins TRBV25-1 to TRBJ2-7; TRBD1 aligns across 8 bases. The CDR3 has 15 amino acids. CDR1 and CDR2 (germline): MGHDK, SYGVNS. Trimming removed 4 bases from V and 2 bases from J; junction bases left unmatched: 7. For the CDR3, the DNA is TGTGCCAGCAGTGCCCCCGGACAGGGACCCTACGAGCAGTACTTC. Its translation is CASSAPGQGPYEQYF.

This chain connects TRBV2 to TRBJ2-6; D gene uncertain. V was cut by 7 bases and J by 3 bases, with 19 bases left in between. CDR3 length: 17 amino acids. Germline V gives CDR1 SNHLY, CDR2 FYNNEI. The CDR3 loop reads CASTLASLALGANVLTF. Written as DNA, the CDR3 is TGTGCCAGCACCTTGGCAAGCCTGGCGCTTGGGGCCAACGTCCTGACTTTC.

The rearrangement joins TRBV7-2 to TRBJ1-1; D possibly corresponds to TRBD1 (6 bases). Trimming cost V 8 bases and J 5 bases, with 15 bases left between them. Germline CDR1 reads SGHTA; CDR2 reads FQGNSA. This CDR3 comprises 13 residues. The CDR3 DNA follows: TGTGCCAGCCAAACAGGGTTCCGTACTGAAGCTTTCTTT. Translation: CASQTGFRTEAFF.